This T cell receptor beta chain came from a study of cytomegalovirus exposure and HLA in healthy donors. The study ran its PCR with 60 Vbeta and 13 Jbeta primers. As originally analysed: Per a later analysis, the number of unique TCR beta chains was some 80 million, of which roughly 11 million were shared. Measured with immunoSEQ multiplex PCR; TCRdb has only the in-frame clones, and not every one. The V and J calls and clone size were taken over from that table, and D and trimming were inferred from the DNA. The profile shows under 150,000 clones, 60% to 85% of them singletons. CDR1 SGHTS and CDR2 YDEGEE come from the germline V gene. Trimming stripped 6 bases from V and 1 base from J, with 10 bases between. The CDR3 sequence is 14 residues long. Whole-study findings and limits: A link between a missense DCLRE1C variant and TCR beta V- and J-gene trimming emerged from a later analysis. Only CMV serostatus was available as immune exposure information. TCR association rates varied by HLA locus in a later analysis, with DRB1 highest and HLA-C lowest.

As concerns this clone: Its antigen is undetermined.

The TCR comes from a male donor in good health and CMV-seronegative. Sequenced: PBMCs. The chain joins TRBV5-8 to TRBJ2-2, with a weak D call TRBD1 (6 bases). CDR3 bases: TGTGCCAGCAACTGGGGGCTGAACACCGGGGAGCTGTTTTTT. Translated: CASNWGLNTGELFF.